This T cell receptor (beta chain) originates from a study of beta chain features in type 1 diabetes. Of note for this clone: The antigen remains undetermined.

Reverse transcription of all isolated RNA meant that expressed TCRB transcripts were sequenced. TCRdb keeps only in-frame clones here, not all; method: immunoSEQ multiplex PCR. The top ten clones hold 3.5% to 4.5% of a sample with a few hundred thousand clones, about 26% of them seen once. Findings and caveats of the study: Researchers cautioned that cDNA sequencing could over-represent cells with high TCR expression.

V lost 6 bases and J 2 bases, leaving 12 bases between the germline ends. From germline, CDR1 is SQVTM and CDR2 ANQGSEA. The CDR3 totals 13 residues. CD45RO/CCR7/CD25/CD127/CD95/CD27 separated CD4+ naive, central memory, regulatory and stem cell-like memory cells by sorting. This receptor was identified in a man aged 25-45 years in good health. The source material was central memory CD4+ T cells from blood. V gene TRBV29-1 combines with J gene TRBJ2-3; D possibly matches TRBD1 or TRBD2 (5 bases each). The CDR3 is CSVHRDVTDTQYF. DNA for the CDR3: TGCAGCGTCCACCGGGACGTCACAGATACGCAGTATTTT.